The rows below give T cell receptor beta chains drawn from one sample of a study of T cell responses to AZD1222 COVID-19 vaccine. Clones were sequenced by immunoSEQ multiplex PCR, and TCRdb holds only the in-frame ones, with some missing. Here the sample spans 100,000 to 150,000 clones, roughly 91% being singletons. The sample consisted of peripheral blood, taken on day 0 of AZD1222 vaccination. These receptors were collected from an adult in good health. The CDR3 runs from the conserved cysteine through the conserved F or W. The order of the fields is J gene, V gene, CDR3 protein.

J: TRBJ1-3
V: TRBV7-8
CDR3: CASSLYLRNTIYF

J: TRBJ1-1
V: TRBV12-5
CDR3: CASGLVGAGRNTEAFF

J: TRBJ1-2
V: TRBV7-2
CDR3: CASSPSYGYTF

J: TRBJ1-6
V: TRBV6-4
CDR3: CASSDQGWNSPLHF

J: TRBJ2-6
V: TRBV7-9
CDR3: CASSTGQGVSGANVLTF

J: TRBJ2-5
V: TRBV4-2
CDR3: CASSQYISGGETQYF

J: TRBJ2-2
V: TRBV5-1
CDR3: CASSLAGGEPGELFF

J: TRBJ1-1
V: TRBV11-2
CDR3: CASSTGLDTEAFF

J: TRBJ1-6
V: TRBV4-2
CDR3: CASSQGQGGGGSYNSPLHF

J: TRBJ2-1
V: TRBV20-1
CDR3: CSAIQGNEQFF

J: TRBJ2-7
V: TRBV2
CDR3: CASSAETGVEQYF

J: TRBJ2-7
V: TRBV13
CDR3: CASSLWTEQYF

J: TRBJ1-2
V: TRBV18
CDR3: CASSPPTGVLGGYTF

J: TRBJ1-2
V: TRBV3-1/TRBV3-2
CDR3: CASSQEDRCGYTF

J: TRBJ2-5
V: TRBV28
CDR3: CASRTPGLSLAQYF

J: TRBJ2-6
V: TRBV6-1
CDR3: CASSGGPSHRRRANVLTF

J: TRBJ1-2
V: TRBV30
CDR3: CAWSRTLGYTF

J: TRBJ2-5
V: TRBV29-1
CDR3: CSVDGLAGGGETQYF

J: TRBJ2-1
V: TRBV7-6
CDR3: CASSLVGTPTYNEQFF

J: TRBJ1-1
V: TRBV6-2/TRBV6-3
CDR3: CASSYSVTATEAFF

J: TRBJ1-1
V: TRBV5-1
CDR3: CASSLQGIAPNTEAFF

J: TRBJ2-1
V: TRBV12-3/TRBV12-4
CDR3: CASSSYNEQFF

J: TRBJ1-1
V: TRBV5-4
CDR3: CASSFRGVNTEAFF

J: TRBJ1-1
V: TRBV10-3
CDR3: CAISESVGTVNTEAFF

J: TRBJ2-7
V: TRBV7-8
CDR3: CASSLGTSNSYEQYF

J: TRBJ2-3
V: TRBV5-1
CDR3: CASSWTPLGDTQYF

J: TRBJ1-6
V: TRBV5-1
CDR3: CASRWLGGTLSYNSPLHF

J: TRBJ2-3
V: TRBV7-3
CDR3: CASSTSGMVDTQYF

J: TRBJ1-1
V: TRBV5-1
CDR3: CASSLGGHEAFF

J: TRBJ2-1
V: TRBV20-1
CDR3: CSASSGRGGNEQFF

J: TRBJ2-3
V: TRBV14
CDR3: CASSPGFSTDTQYF

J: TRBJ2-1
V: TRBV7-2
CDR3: CASSGLAGLGNEQFF

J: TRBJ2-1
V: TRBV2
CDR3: CASSARDEQFF

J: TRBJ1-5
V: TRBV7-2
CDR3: CASSGPTGGAGLGNQPQHF

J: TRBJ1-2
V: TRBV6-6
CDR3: CASSYPLDSNYGYTF

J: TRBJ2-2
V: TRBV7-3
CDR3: CASQLAGGNTGELFF

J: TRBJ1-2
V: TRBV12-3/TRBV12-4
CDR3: CASSLGESGYTF

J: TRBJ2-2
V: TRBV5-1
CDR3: CASNLGGATGELFF

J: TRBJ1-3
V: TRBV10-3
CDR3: CAISKDSYGNTIYF

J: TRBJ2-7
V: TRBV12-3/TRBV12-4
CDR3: CASSPPGYEQYF

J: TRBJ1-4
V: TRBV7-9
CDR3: CASSQDRGSTNEKLFF

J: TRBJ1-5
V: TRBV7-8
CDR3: CASSLERGNNQPQHF

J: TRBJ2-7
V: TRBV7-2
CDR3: CASSLWAGPGEQYF